This entry lists 20 T cell receptor beta chains sequenced from one sample in a study of regulatory T cells in long-lasting Graves disease. Time point here: newly diagnosed GD, antithyroid drugs for less than 3 months. Extracted RNA from PBMCs served as the source of the TCR library. Relying on iRepertoire HTBI primers and Arm-PCR of CDR3 regions, the team built TCR beta libraries. A single record per CDR3 protein comes from TCRdb applying MiXCR to the multiplex PCR reads. The sample shows about 440,000 distinct CDR3 sequences, about 17% of them seen only once. These data are also associated with another study on T cells in Graves' hyperthyroidism and ophthalmopathy.

The sequences come from peripheral blood mononuclear cells (PBMCs), collected at new diagnosis, from a patient treated with antithyroid drugs. Receptors originate from a woman between 18 and 29 years old with Graves disease.

Ten or more counts support this clonotype. A junction end diverges from the germline sequence, so it may reflect a read error. The genes are TRBV12-5 and TRBJ2-1; TRBD1 is a possible D gene (5 bases). The CDR3 is 20 amino acids. Germline values: CDR1 LGHNT, CDR2 FRNRAP. CDR3 sequence reads: CASGLVLSDISRPSRNEQLF. CDR3 nucleotides: TGTGCTAGTGGTTTGGTCTTGTCGGACATTTCTCGACCGTCCCGCAATGAGCAGCTCTTC. Filled out from reference TRBV12-5 and TRBJ2-1, the complete variable domain reads DARVTQTPRHKVTEMGQEVTMRCQPILGHNTVFWYRQTMMQGLELLAYFRNRAPLDDSGMPKDRFSAEMPDATLATLKIQPSEPRDSAVYFCASGLVLSDISRPSRNEQLFGPGTRLTVL.

The chain joins TRBV20-1 to TRBJ2-5; 10 bases match TRBD2. Trimming removed 1 base from V and 2 bases from J; junction bases left unmatched: 1. Germline lookup yields CDR1 DFQATT and CDR2 SNEGSKA (reference sequence). This CDR3 comprises 14 residues. CDR3 nucleotides: TGCAGTGCTAGAGGGACTAGCGGTCAAGAGACCCAGTACTTC. This translates into CSARGTSGQETQYF.

This clonotype has only a few counts. The chain carries TRBV24-1 and TRBJ2-5, with 7 bases aligning to TRBD2. This CDR3 spans 15 amino acids. With 4 bases clipped from V and 2 bases from J, the junction kept 6 bases outside the gene matches. The germline V gene encodes CDR1 KGHDR and CDR2 SFDVKD. In DNA, the CDR3 is TGTGCCACCAGTGACTCCACGGGACTACAAGAGACCCAGTACTTC. Residues: CATSDSTGLQETQYF.

The sample holds many counts of this clonotype. The V call is TRBV20-1, the J call TRBJ2-1; D may be TRBD2 (6 bases). The CDR3 spans 14 residues. Germline assignment: CDR1 DFQATT and CDR2 SNEGSKA (reference sequence). The germline V and J ends were trimmed by 3 bases and 6 bases, with 15 bases remaining between them. CDR3 nucleotide sequence: TGCAGTGCTAGTTGGGCGGGGCGGCCCAATGAGCAGTTCTTC. Amino acids: CSASWAGRPNEQFF.

The chain links TRBV6-2 or TRBV6-3 to TRBJ2-1, with D perhaps TRBD1 (6 bases). Germline V gene lookup returns CDR1 MNHEY and CDR2 SVGEGT. Trimming took off 5 bases at V and 9 bases at J, with 17 bases between the two ends. This CDR3 is built from 14 residues. CDR3 sequence reads: CASSQLQGLGEQFF. In nucleotides, the CDR3 is TGTGCCAGCAGTCAGCTTCAGGGGTTAGGTGAGCAGTTCTTC.

This sequence joins TRBV19 and TRBJ2-6; perhaps TRBD1 as D (8 bases). Germline CDR1 is LNHDA and CDR2 is SQIVND (reference sequence). V shed 4 bases and J shed 1 base, with 14 bases lying between them. CDR3 length equals 17 residues. The CDR3 coding sequence is TGTGCCAGTAGTACACAGGGGGGGTGGTCTGGGGCCAACGTCCTGACTTTC. Translating gives CASSTQGGWSGANVLTF.

This clonotype was observed a few times. The CDR3 DNA follows: TGTGCCAGCAGTTTGGACAGGTCAAAGTACGAGCAGTACTTC. Protein: CASSLDRSKYEQYF. V and J are TRBV28 and TRBJ2-7, with 7 bases aligning to TRBD1. CDR1 and CDR2 (germline): MDHEN, SYDVKM. J gave up 4 bases and V 3 bases, and 6 bases lay outside the gene matches. The CDR3 covers 14 residues.

This clonotype has a handful of counts. The rearrangement joins TRBV20-1 to TRBJ1-6; D unclear. The germline V gene encodes CDR1 DFQATT and CDR2 SNEGSKA (reference sequence). The germline V and J ends were trimmed by 3 bases and 3 bases, with 15 bases remaining between them. The CDR3 extends over 16 amino acids. The DNA of the CDR3 is TGCAGTGCTAGTGTTGACGGAACAATCTATAATTCACCCCTCCACTTT. The encoded protein is CSASVDGTIYNSPLHF.

Worth noting for this clonotype: Just one base apart from a much larger clone, this may be a read error. This chain uses TRBV28 with TRBJ1-6; D call uncertain. Per germline, CDR1 MDHEN and CDR2 SYDVKM. The CDR3 runs 13 residues. CDR3 coding DNA: TGTGCCAGCAGTTATAGTGCGCCTTCACCCCTCCGCTTT. Its translation: CASSYSAPSPLRF.

There are many counts of this clonotype. The V and J genes are TRBV20-1 and TRBJ2-5; TRBD2 might be the D (6 bases). In germline, CDR1 is DFQATT, CDR2 SNEGSKA (reference sequence). The CDR3 length is 12 residues. Trimming removed 1 base from V and 3 bases from J, with 6 bases in between. In DNA form, the CDR3 reads TGCAGTGCTAGAGGGGGGGAAGAGACCCAGTACTTC. Amino acid sequence: CSARGGEETQYF.

This clonotype was seen a few times. The chain uses TRBV3-1 and TRBJ1-2; D call uncertain. The V and J ends lost 0 bases and 7 bases respectively, with 12 bases between them. The germline gives CDR1 LGHDT, CDR2 YNNKEL (reference sequence). The CDR3 has 14 residues. Written as DNA, the CDR3 is TGTGCCAGCAGCCAAGAAGGAGGGTGGAGTGGCTACACCTTC. Its translation is CASSQEGGWSGYTF.

This clonotype was counted between two and nine times. This chain uses TRBV9 with TRBJ2-1; D is perhaps TRBD2 (6 bases). The CDR3 totals 15 residues. Between the trimmed V and J ends, which lost 8 bases and 4 bases, there was a span of 19 bases. The V gene's germline CDR1 is SGDLS and CDR2 YYNGEE. The DNA for the CDR3 is TGTGCCAGTACGGAGGGCCAGTTTGTGTACAATGAGCAGTTCTTC. It specifies CASTEGQFVYNEQFF.

In this sample, this clonotype turned up a few times. The chain is built from TRBV6-1 and TRBJ1-6; D possibly corresponds to TRBD1 (5 bases). Trimming shortened V by 6 bases and J by 7 bases, and 13 bases separated the two germline ends. This CDR3 has 14 residues. CDR1 MNHNS and CDR2 SASEGT come from the germline V gene. The CDR3, as DNA: TGTGCCAGCAGGAAAGACAGCATGAATTCACCCCTCCACTTT. It specifies CASRKDSMNSPLHF.

In this sample, this clonotype turned up many times. This sequence joins TRBV7-2 and TRBJ1-1; D call uncertain. The CDR3 sequence is 14 residues long. The germline V gene has CDR1 SGHTA and CDR2 FQGNSA. Trimming took off 5 bases at V and 1 base at J, with 11 bases between the two ends. In DNA, the CDR3 is TGTGCCAGCAGCCCATCTATGGGGAACACTGAAGCTTTCTTT. Translated: CASSPSMGNTEAFF.

The V gene is TRBV29-1, the J gene TRBJ2-1; D is perhaps TRBD2 (5 bases). This CDR3 comprises 11 residues. Germline V gene data show CDR1 as SQVTM and CDR2 as ANQGSEA. Trimming removed 3 bases at V and 13 bases at J, with 13 bases between. The chain's CDR3 is CSVEEARAQFF. In nucleotides, the CDR3 is TGCAGCGTTGAGGAGGCGAGGGCTCAGTTCTTC.

In this sample, this clonotype turned up a few times. Here the CDR3 reads CASVPQGRTEAFF. In nucleotides, the CDR3 is TGTGCCAGTGTTCCACAGGGCCGCACTGAAGCTTTCTTT. The V and J genes are TRBV19 and TRBJ1-1; maybe TRBD1 (6 bases). The CDR3 consists of 13 residues. V was shortened by 8 bases and J by 4 bases, with 14 bases between the two germline ends. Germline V gives CDR1 LNHDA, CDR2 SQIVND (reference sequence). Full variable domain (missing parts from reference TRBV19 and TRBJ1-1): DGGITQSPKYLFRKEGQNVTLSCEQNLNHDAMYWYRQDPGQGLRLIYYSQIVNDFQKGDIAEGYSVSREKKESFPLTVTSAQKNPTAFYLCASVPQGRTEAFFGQGTRLTVV.

The chain recombines TRBV4-1 with TRBJ2-6; a possible D gene is TRBD2 (5 bases). CDR3 length equals 17 residues. Germline-derived CDR1 and CDR2 are MGHRA and YSYEKL. Trimming removed 0 bases at V and 0 bases at J, with 9 bases between. The CDR3 spells CASSQDSVTSGANVLTF. Written as DNA, the CDR3 is TGCGCCAGCAGCCAAGATAGCGTTACCTCTGGGGCCAACGTCCTGACTTTC.

This clonotype has at least ten counts. The gene calls are TRBV28 and TRBJ2-1, with D unresolved. The V end was cut by 7 bases, the J end by 0 bases, with 13 bases between. Germline loops: CDR1 MDHEN, CDR2 SYDVKM. CDR3 length: 15 residues. CDR3 bases: TGTGCCAGCACCCGTGGTGCCCTCTCCTACAATGAGCAGTTCTTC. Amino acids: CASTRGALSYNEQFF. Drawing the rest from reference TRBV28 and TRBJ2-1, the complete variable domain is DVKVTQSSRYLVKRTGEKVFLECVQDMDHENMFWYRQDPGLGLRLIYFSYDVKMKEKGDIPEGYSVSREKKERFSLILESASTNQTSMYLCASTRGALSYNEQFFGPGTRLTVL.

In regard to this clonotype: A much larger clone differs from this one at a single base, so this may be a read error. This rearrangement joins TRBV6-1 to TRBJ2-7, with D uncertain. There are 11 residues in the CDR3. CDR1 and CDR2 from the germline V gene are MNHNS and SASEGT. The V end lost 6 bases, the J end lost 6 bases, and 9 bases lay between the germline ends. CDR3 nucleotide sequence: TGTGCCAGCAGGCAGAGCTGCGAGCAGTACTTC. This gives the protein CASRQSCEQYF.

V and J are TRBV9 and TRBJ1-1, with TRBD1 as a possible D gene (5 bases). V was cut by 2 bases and J by 3 bases, with 11 bases left in between. From germline, CDR1 is SGDLS and CDR2 YYNGEE. This CDR3 is built from 14 residues. CDR3 bases: TGTGCCAGCAGCGTTCTGGGGGAGGACACTGAAGCTTTCTTT. Translation: CASSVLGEDTEAFF. Full variable domain (remainder filled in from reference TRBV9 and TRBJ1-1): DSGVTQTPKHLITATGQRVTLRCSPRSGDLSVYWYQQSLDQGLQFLIQYYNGEERAKGNILERFSAQQFPDLHSELNLSSLELGDSALYFCASSVLGEDTEAFFGQGTRLTVV.